The clone carrying this T cell receptor (beta chain) was seen more than once but under ten times. The antigen remains undetermined. These data originate in a study of CD8+ T cells in alopecia areata. Background on the study: Treated patients were given oral tofacitinib, which was dosed at 5 to 10 mg twice daily.

Germline CDR1 reads SNHLY; CDR2 reads FYNNEI. The CDR3 extends over 13 amino acids. Trimming shortened V by 1 base and J by 1 base, and 5 bases separated the two germline ends. Extracted RNA was reverse transcribed, and the resulting cDNA served as sequencing template. Assay used: immunoSEQ multiplex PCR; TCRdb lists only in-frame clones, some missing. The sample records roughly 120,000 clones, around three fifths being singletons. Indicated treatment: oral pan-JAK inhibitor, 5-10 mg twice daily. Peripheral blood, together with lesional scalp punch biopsies, was collected from alopecia areata patients. Investigators sorted PBMCs to obtain both CD4+ and CD8+ T cells. Study-level findings and limits: Persistence of many expanded lesional clones was seen in scalp and blood during tofacitinib.

Sequenced material: CD8+ T cells sorted from blood, taken at week 24, from a patient treated with tofacitinib. The sequence was collected from a human donor with alopecia areata. This rearrangement joins TRBV2 to TRBJ2-7, with D possibly TRBD1 on 5 matching bases. CDR3 in amino acids: CASSEGQSYEQYF. The DNA for the CDR3 is TGTGCCAGCAGTGAAGGACAGTCCTACGAGCAGTACTTC.